This note documents a single TCR beta chain sequence. Its target antigen remains unknown. Base quality data are lacking; no much larger clone is found one base away. Collaborating institutions collected whole blood in K2EDTA tubes following their own protocols. Collaborator samples were shipped for TCRbeta analysis as frozen whole blood, isolated PBMCs, or DNA extracted from either sample type. These data are taken from a study of blood T cell repertoires in COVID-19 (dated by TCRdb to 2018 to 2021). A note on the overall study: Samples covering the acute and convalescent phases of COVID-19 were provided by collaborators in the United States, Italy and Spain. The prospective study material was composed of cDNA or gDNA derived from T cells, B-cell-depleted T cells, or PBMCs. Subjects who had been exposed to COVID-19, were actively infected with it, or had recovered from it provided the deeply sampled blood TCRbeta repertoires that made up the dataset. A freely available public database, intended as a resource for researchers studying the immune response to SARS-CoV-2, is where the repertoires were released. The samples were drawn from two sources: the first 160 participants of the ongoing ImmuneRACE study, and 1,000 to 1,500 subjects contributed by 6 global collaborators. Sample metadata almost always included a de-identified subject ID, COVID-19 status, age in years and sex. Where available, HLA class I and class II types were obtained from metadata supplied by the sample provider rather than from assay-based typing.

TCRbeta CDR3 regions were amplified from genomic DNA by means of the immunoSEQ Assay, a bias-controlled multiplex PCR. The original pipeline was this. The number of nucleated cells in each sample was estimated from the amplification of reference gene primers within the assay. Sequence reads were collapsed and filtered to measure the absolute abundance of every unique TCRbeta CDR3 rearrangement. Productive Simpson clonality was computed per sample as the square root of Simpson's diversity index over productive rearrangements. TCRdb mirrors the immuneACCESS table, restricted to in-frame sequences. Some clones are absent from its copies; in checked studies, under half trace to an unresolved V gene, and the reason for the others is unknown. V, J and clone size were drawn from that table, and D and trimming were deduced from the DNA. In all, the sample holds some 100,000 clones, and approximately 84% of those were seen once. The ten largest clonotypes hold approximately 15% of the sample.

V drops 0 bases and J drops 5 bases, leaving 11 bases in between. The CDR3 contains 15 residues, cysteine and phenylalanine counted. The CDR3 DNA has 45 bases and is translated from base 1. CDR1 and CDR2 were assigned from the germline V gene as SGDLS and YYNGEE. What the authors observed across the whole study: The quantity of clinical and demographic metadata differed by source and by participant and was supplied without curation.

The material sequenced was peripheral blood. The rearrangement joined TRBV9 to TRBJ2-2; the D gene is unclear. The receptor was derived from a woman aged 60-70 years with acute or convalescent COVID-19. Here is the DNA: TGTGCCAGCAGCGTAGGCGCCCGAAGTACCGGGGAGCTGTTTTTT. It is translated as CASSVGARSTGELFF.